These 22 T cell receptor beta chains were all obtained from the same sample, sequenced in a study of Graves' ophthalmopathy and Graves' hyperthyroidism. Beta-chain TCR CDR3 regions were amplified from RNA transcripts. The first-round RT-PCR employed HTBI primers together with the Qiagen OneStep RT-PCR kit. A multiplex PCR was then performed as the second round. TCRdb passed the multiplex PCR reads through MiXCR, listing each CDR3 protein once. The sample contains hundreds of thousands of distinct CDR3 sequences, roughly 14% of which appear only once. The sequenced material came from blood. The origin of the receptors is a woman between 25 and 40 years old with Graves' ophthalmopathy.

This clonotype showed up many times. This chain uses TRBV6-5 with TRBJ1-1, with TRBD1 matching 7 bases. J lost 9 bases, V lost 2 bases, and 6 bases had no gene match. The CDR3 totals 13 residues. Per the germline V gene, CDR1 is MNHEY and CDR2 is SVGAGI. As DNA, the CDR3 is TGTGCCAGCAGTTACCCTGGACAGGATAAAGCTTTCTTT. This gives the protein CASSYPGQDKAFF.

Many counts were recorded for this clonotype. In DNA form, the CDR3 reads TGTGCCAGCAGCGAAGGGACATATTATGGCTACACCTTC. Residues: CASSEGTYYGYTF. The chain links TRBV9 to TRBJ1-2; a weak D match, TRBD1 (6 bases). Germline CDR1 and CDR2: SGDLS and YYNGEE. This CDR3 contains 13 residues. With 3 bases removed from V and 5 bases from J, the gap between germline ends came to 11 bases.

This clonotype was detected many times. The chain is built from TRBV2 and TRBJ1-5, with D hard to call. The CDR3 is 16 residues long. Per the germline V gene, CDR1 is SNHLY and CDR2 is FYNNEI. The V gene lost 6 bases and the J gene lost 5 bases, with 20 bases spanning the gap. In DNA, the CDR3 is TGTGCCAGCAGGACGACGGCCTCTATAGCGGATCAGCCCCAGCATTTT. Translated: CASRTTASIADQPQHF.

V is TRBV11-2 and J is TRBJ2-7; D is ambiguous. Deletions cut 2 bases from V and 2 bases from J, with 16 bases between. This CDR3 has 16 residues. Germline V gives CDR1 SGHAT, CDR2 FQNNGV. CDR3 amino acids: CASSLYGSLRAYEQYF. CDR3 in DNA: TGTGCCAGCAGCTTATACGGGTCCTTAAGGGCCTACGAGCAGTACTTC.

The sample holds many counts of this clonotype. This chain connects TRBV10-3 to TRBJ2-5, with D tentatively TRBD1 (6 bases). Germline CDR1 and CDR2: ENHRY and SYGVKD. Trimming took off 10 bases at V and 5 bases at J, with 26 bases between the two ends. The CDR3 runs 16 residues. This CDR3 reads CATGQMLALRGETQYF. In nucleotides, the CDR3 is TGTGCCACGGGCCAGATGCTAGCCTTAAGGGGGGAGACCCAGTACTTC.

This clonotype showed up many times. The junction differs from germline at one of its ends, possibly a read error. The rearrangement links TRBV12-3 or TRBV12-4 to TRBJ2-4; D is uncertain. CDR3 size: 20 residues. CDR3 amino acids: CASSLGVKPLLVARKNIKYF. Written as DNA, the CDR3 is TGTGCCAGCAGTTTAGGGGTTAAGCCGCTGCTGGTAGCCCGCAAAAACATTAAGTACTTC.

This clonotype was counted ten times or more. This chain connects TRBV6-1 to TRBJ1-5; D not resolved. Germline V gene lookup returns CDR1 MNHNS and CDR2 SASEGT. Between the trimmed V and J ends, which lost 7 bases and 1 base, there was a span of 17 bases. This CDR3 is built from 16 residues. The CDR3 loop reads CASTPVGAGSNQPQHF. Here the CDR3 DNA reads TGTGCCAGCACCCCCGTTGGAGCGGGAAGCAATCAGCCCCAGCATTTT.

There are many counts of this clonotype. The chain combines TRBV6-1 with TRBJ1-6; D might be TRBD1 (5 bases). V shed 7 bases and J shed 7 bases, with 14 bases lying between them. This CDR3 contains 14 residues. Germline CDR1 MNHNS, CDR2 SASEGT. CDR3 DNA sequence: TGTGCCAGCACCCTTGGGGGACGGAATTCACCCCTCCACTTT. Protein product: CASTLGGRNSPLHF.

The J gene is TRBJ2-5, the V gene TRBV3-1; D gene ambiguous. V lost 3 bases to trimming and J lost 2 bases, with 7 bases between them. Germline V gene lookup returns CDR1 LGHDT and CDR2 YNNKEL (reference sequence). The CDR3 consists of 13 residues. The CDR3 loop is CASSHLSQETQYF. CDR3 nucleotides: TGTGCCAGCAGCCATTTGTCACAAGAGACCCAGTACTTC.

In this sample, this clonotype turned up many times. The chain recombines TRBV28 with TRBJ2-7, with 14 bases matching TRBD2. CDR3 size: 16 residues. CDR1 is MDHEN and CDR2 is SYDVKM in the germline V gene. After removal of 5 bases from V and 4 bases from J, the junction contained 7 bases not matched to a gene. In DNA form, the CDR3 reads TGTGCCAGCAGTGTGACTAGCGGGAGGGAAGGGTACGAGCAGTACTTC. This translates into CASSVTSGREGYEQYF.

This clonotype occurred many times. J is TRBJ1-2 and V is TRBV12-3 or TRBV12-4, with D maybe TRBD1 (5 bases). CDR3 size: 12 residues. The germline V and J ends were trimmed by 5 bases and 4 bases, with 8 bases remaining between them. The CDR3 here is CASSRGSYGYTF. The CDR3 nucleotides read TGTGCCAGCAGTAGGGGTTCCTATGGCTACACCTTC.

This clonotype showed up many times. J is TRBJ2-5 and V is TRBV5-1, with D unclear. This CDR3 comprises 15 residues. Deletions cut 4 bases from V and 5 bases from J, with 18 bases between. The germline V gene has CDR1 SGHRS and CDR2 YFSETQ. CDR3 DNA sequence: TGCGCCAGCAGCCCAAGGACGGACCAGACGGAGACCCAGTACTTC. This translates into CASSPRTDQTETQYF.

This clonotype was detected many times. The V gene is TRBV12-3 or TRBV12-4, the J gene TRBJ2-7; 10 bases are a match to TRBD2. The V segment lost 6 bases and the J segment 2 bases; nucleotides outside the gene matches: 7. The CDR3 spans 15 residues. In nucleotides, the CDR3 is TGTGCCAGCAGCCCTCTAGCGGGAGCCCCCTACGAGCAGTACTTC. It encodes CASSPLAGAPYEQYF.

The chain recombines TRBV20-1 with TRBJ1-1; 8 positions agree with TRBD1. The junction had 5 bases not matched to a gene; V was cut back by 1 base and J by 7 bases. The CDR3 is 13 amino acids. Germline CDR1 and CDR2: DFQATT and SNEGSKA (reference sequence). Here the CDR3 DNA reads TGCAGTGCTAGAGGGACAGGGATAGGTGAAGCTTTCTTT. Its protein is CSARGTGIGEAFF.

Of note for this clonotype: With a much larger clone just one base away, this may be a read error. The V call is TRBV6-1, the J call TRBJ2-5, with D possibly being TRBD2 (6 bases). CDR1 MNHNS and CDR2 SASEGT come from the germline V gene. This CDR3 has 15 residues. Trimming removed 6 bases from V and 4 bases from J, with 18 bases in between. The CDR3 sequence is CASSPTTRGGETQYF. DNA for the CDR3: TGTGCCAGCAGCCCGACTACCCGGGGAGGAGAGACCCAGTACTTC.

The chain combines TRBV7-9 with TRBJ1-5, with 7 positions matching TRBD1. From germline, CDR1 is SEHNR and CDR2 FQNEAQ (reference sequence). The CDR3 totals 12 residues. Unmatched junction bases numbered 2, after V lost 1 base and J lost 11 bases. The CDR3: CASSLVGGTQHF. The CDR3 coding sequence is TGTGCCAGCAGCTTAGTAGGGGGCACCCAGCATTTT.

This chain joins TRBV2 and TRBJ1-1, with D unresolved. Germline lookup yields CDR1 SNHLY and CDR2 FYNNEI. The CDR3 sequence is 13 residues long. Deletions cut 7 bases from V and 1 base from J, with 10 bases between. The CDR3 here is CASTLGTNTEAFF. For the CDR3, the DNA is TGTGCCAGCACATTGGGAACGAACACTGAAGCTTTCTTT.

Turning to this clonotype: The junction departs from germline at one end; a sequencing error may be responsible. This chain links TRBV11-3 with TRBJ2-7; the D is unclear. The CDR3 loop spans 10 amino acids. CDR1 is SGHNT, CDR2 YENEEA, per germline. The chain's CDR3 is CASVSHEQYF. The CDR3 DNA reads as TGTGCCAGCGTCTCCCACGAGCAGTACTTC.

This clonotype was recorded at least ten times. This chain uses TRBV27 with TRBJ1-6; no clear D gene. Germline V gene lookup returns CDR1 MNHEY and CDR2 SMNVEV (reference sequence). The CDR3 sequence is 15 residues long. Deletions cut 8 bases from V and 8 bases from J, with 19 bases between. The CDR3 reads CASSLLRRGYSPLHF. The CDR3 DNA sequence: TGTGCCAGCTCCCTTTTACGGCGGGGATATTCACCCCTCCACTTT.

This clonotype was detected many times. In DNA, the CDR3 is TGTGCCAGCAGTTTGGGGGAGCCCGGGGCCAACGTCCTGACTTTC. The encoded protein is CASSLGEPGANVLTF. The gene calls are TRBV12-3 or TRBV12-4 and TRBJ2-6; either TRBD1 or TRBD2 may supply D (5 bases each). CDR3 size: 15 residues. V lost 3 bases and J lost 4, with 10 bases in between.

This clonotype was recorded at least ten times. This chain links TRBV6-1 with TRBJ2-5; 13 nucleotides align to TRBD2. CDR1 is MNHNS and CDR2 is SASEGT in the germline V gene. V was pared by 1 base and J by 5 bases, with 4 bases of the junction left unmatched. CDR3 length equals 16 residues. CDR3 amino acids: CASSEGGLAGDETQYF. In DNA, the CDR3 is TGTGCCAGCAGTGAAGGCGGACTAGCGGGAGACGAGACCCAGTACTTC.

This clonotype was picked up a small number of times. V and J are TRBV19 and TRBJ1-2, with D tentatively TRBD1 (5 bases). Trimming cost V 3 bases and J 5 bases, with 16 bases left between them. The CDR3 runs 15 residues. Germline CDR1 reads LNHDA; CDR2 reads SQIVND (reference sequence). The CDR3 region has the DNA TGTGCCAGTAGTATCTCGGGCGAACGGGGGTATGGCTACACCTTC. Residues: CASSISGERGYGYTF.